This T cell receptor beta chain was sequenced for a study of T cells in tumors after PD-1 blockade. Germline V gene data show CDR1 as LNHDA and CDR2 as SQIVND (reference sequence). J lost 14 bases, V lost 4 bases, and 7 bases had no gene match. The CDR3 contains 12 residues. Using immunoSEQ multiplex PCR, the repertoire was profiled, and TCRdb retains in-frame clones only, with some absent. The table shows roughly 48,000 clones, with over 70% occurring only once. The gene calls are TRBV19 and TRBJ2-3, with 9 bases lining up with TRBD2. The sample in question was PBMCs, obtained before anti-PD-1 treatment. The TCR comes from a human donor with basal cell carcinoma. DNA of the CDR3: TGTGCCAGTAGTACTCCCGGACTAGCGTGGTATTTT. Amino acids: CASSTPGLAWYF.